This T cell receptor beta chain was found in a study of response to subunit inactivated influenza vaccine. Study-wide results and limits: Authors proposed each seasonal influenza vaccination draws in few new T cells.

The germline gives CDR1 MNHEY, CDR2 SVGAGI. The CDR3 length is 15 residues. Trimming took off 2 bases at V and 6 bases at J, with 13 bases between the two ends. TCRdb called the RT-PCR reads again in MiXCR, with one record for every CDR3 protein. The repertoire holds about 300,000 distinct CDR3 sequences, with roughly a fifth as singletons. Worth noting for this clonotype: As yet, its antigen is unknown.

Material: PBMCs from blood, obtained less than 22 months after vaccination. The chain couples TRBV6-5 to TRBJ2-2; D is unresolved. The receptor was derived from a man aged 50-75 years who received an inactivated influenza vaccine. The CDR3 protein is CASSYRPSLPGELFF. The CDR3 coding sequence is TGTGCCAGCAGTTACCGTCCGAGCCTGCCCGGGGAGCTGTTTTTT.